This TCR beta chain was recovered during a study of CD8+ T cells in alopecia areata listed by TCRdb under 2018. At the level of the whole study: Treated patients were enrolled in an open-label pilot trial of oral tofacitinib at 5 to 10 mg twice daily for moderate-to-severe alopecia areata. RNA was extracted with the PAXgene miRNA kit for fixed scalp, the miRNeasy kit for PBMCs, and the RNeasy kit for mouse skin. Patients on tofacitinib were biopsied at baseline and after 4 and 24 weeks of treatment, and several of the patients also had a later scalp biopsy. Tofacitinib was administered for 6 to 18 months, and 6 months of follow-up off drug were then conducted to assess delayed response and recurrence. In both human patients and the C3H/HeJ mouse model, the study applied high-throughput TCRbeta sequencing to look at T cell clonal expansion in alopecia areata. Human TCRbeta sequencing covered scalp tissue and sorted CD4+ and CD8+ peripheral blood T cells from patchy and totalis/universalis alopecia areata patients and healthy controls. Amplification of TCRbeta CDR3 regions was done by immunoSEQ multiplex PCR using 35 Vbeta forward primers and 13 Jbeta reverse primers. For the treated patients, the SALT score, which quantifies what percentage of scalp surface area is affected, served as the measure of disease severity. Clonality in the scalp was compared among normal scalp (n=4), patchy alopecia areata scalp (n=8), and alopecia totalis/universalis scalp (n=8). General study outcomes and caveats: During tofacitinib treatment, many expanded lesional clones stuck around in both scalp and blood, and this persistence may partly explain why relapse happens after treatment is stopped. Scalp TCR repertoire analysis is complicated because resident alphabeta T cells in normal human skin are also sequenced, whereas mouse skin is dominated by gammadelta T cells. Tofacitinib significantly decreased scalp clonality and the number of expanded CD8+ clones among the top 100 scalp clones. Higher clonality and more expanded CD8+ clones were observed in lesional scalp than in normal scalp, particularly in alopecia totalis/universalis, a finding suggestive of antigenic drive. Compared with mice, TCR sequences shared between patients were less clear, possibly partly because of HLA diversity across the patient population. Because the treated cohort was small and had just a single nonresponder, larger studies are needed to establish links between baseline CD8+ expansion and response.

Remarks on this clone: Its binding antigen is unknown. It has no much larger one-base neighbor in the sample; base qualities were not kept.

This sample's treatment or condition label indicates: oral pan-JAK inhibitor, 5-10 mg twice daily. From alopecia areata patients, peripheral blood was collected along with lesional scalp punch biopsies. PBMCs were separated by density centrifugation and stained for CD3, CD4 and CD8, after which CD4+ and CD8+ T cells were sorted on a FACSAria. The protocol used for the library was the immunoSEQ multiplex PCR assay. RNA was extracted from all samples and reverse transcribed into cDNA as template for TCR sequencing. SuperScript III was used for first-strand cDNA synthesis, primed with a 2:1 mix of oligo-dT and random hexamers. A synthetic immune receptor repertoire was used to gauge amplification bias, and whatever bias remained was removed computationally. From the authors' description of their analysis: Raw reads were preprocessed for error removal, and CDR3 was defined according to IMGT conventions as running from the conserved cysteine to phenylalanine. Clonality was computed as 1 minus the Shannon entropy, with the entropy normalized by log2 of the number of productive unique TCRs. Scalp TCRbeta sequences were cross-referenced with sorted blood CD4 and CD8 repertoires so that the CD4 or CD8 identity of scalp clones could be inferred. TCRdb provides this immuneACCESS table in a form limited to in-frame rearrangements. Some clones are lacking; in checked studies, under half of them reflect an unresolved V gene, and why the rest are absent is not known. The V and J calls and clone size were taken over from that table, and D and trimming were inferred from the DNA. A total of tens of thousands of clones appear in this sample, about half of them only once. The top ten clones comprise around 20% of the sample.

Looking up the germline V gene yields CDR1 SQVTM and CDR2 ANQGSEA. Spanning cysteine to phenylalanine, the CDR3 consists of 14 amino acids. The kept DNA is CDR3 alone, 42 bases in frame from the first base. The trim is 0 bases for V and 4 bases for J, with a gap of 10 bases between the germline ends. The sequencing used CD8+ T cells sorted from blood, collected at approximately week 36, from a patient treated with tofacitinib. The sequence derives from a human donor with alopecia areata. Rearrangement joined TRBV29-1 to TRBJ2-1; TRBD2 is a possible D gene, resting on 6 matching bases. The encoded CDR3 is CSVEDPGEYNEQFF. Here is the DNA: TGCAGCGTTGAAGATCCGGGGGAATACAATGAGCAGTTCTTC.